Included here is one T cell receptor (beta chain) sequence, with context. The CDR3 contains 13 residues. Trimming removed 4 bases at V and 7 bases at J, with 16 bases between. The germline CDR1 and CDR2 sequences are SQVTM and ANQGSEA. This specimen belongs to a study of blood T cell repertoires in COVID-19. Method: immunoSEQ multiplex PCR; TCRdb's copy keeps in-frame clones and lacks some. The data hold under 300,000 clones, with 75% to 90% observed a single time. The chain is built from TRBV29-1 and TRBJ1-2; tentative D call: TRBD1 (5 bases). This TCR came from a woman between 40 and 50 years old with acute or convalescent COVID-19. The sequenced sample was peripheral blood. CDR3 amino acids: CSVAPAGEVGYTF. The DNA for the CDR3 is TGCAGCGTTGCCCCGGCGGGGGAAGTTGGCTACACCTTC.